These T cell receptor beta chains were read from a single sample in a study of T cells in Graves' hyperthyroidism and ophthalmopathy. One entry per CDR3 protein, called by TCRdb with MiXCR from the multiplex PCR reads. The sample has about 420,000 distinct CDR3 sequences, 15% to 18% seen once; the top ten hold almost 8%. Input material: blood. The source is a woman under 30 with Graves' hyperthyroidism. The CDR3 runs from the conserved cysteine through the conserved F or W. The D gene is left open where the match is weak. Expanded clones are given a class, and other clones once, few, many or no size at all.

TRBJ2-2	TRBD2	many	TRBV12-3/TRBV12-4	CASSRTSSYTGELFF	TGTGCCAGCAGTCGGACTAGCAGTTATACCGGGGAGCTGTTTTTT
TRBJ1-4	NA	many	TRBV7-3	CASSPSAGPNEKLFF	TGTGCCAGCAGCCCCTCGGCAGGGCCTAATGAAAAACTGTTTTTT
TRBJ2-7	NA	many	TRBV6-2/TRBV6-3	CASRGDRELAGDYEQYF	TGTGCCAGCAGGGGGGACAGGGAACTAGCGGGCGACTACGAGCAGTACTTC
TRBJ2-5	TRBD2	NA	TRBV6-5	CASSYNGLVTGGPVETQYF	TGTGCCAGCAGTTATAATGGCTTGGTGACGGGAGGGCCGGTAGAGACCCAGTACTTC
TRBJ1-4	NA	few	TRBV5-1	CASSSSGATNEKLFF	TGCGCCAGCAGCTCCTCTGGGGCAACTAATGAAAAACTGTTTTTT
TRBJ2-3	TRBD2	many	TRBV20-1	CSVPGLAGFTDTQYF	TGCAGTGTACCGGGACTAGCGGGATTTACAGATACGCAGTATTTT
TRBJ1-2	TRBD1	many	TRBV10-3	CAISGQGAVDGYTF	TGTGCCATCAGTGGACAGGGGGCGGTTGACGGCTACACCTTC
TRBJ1-1	TRBD1	many	TRBV5-1	CASSRPGTGGRPPEAFF	TGCGCCAGCAGCCGTCCCGGGACAGGGGGCAGACCCCCCGAAGCTTTCTTT
TRBJ2-7	TRBD2	many	TRBV2	CASRKGLAASYEQYF	TGTGCCAGCAGAAAAGGACTAGCGGCTTCCTACGAGCAGTACTTC
TRBJ2-3	TRBD2	many	TRBV27	CASSLSSQRDTDTQYF	TGTGCCAGCAGTTTATCATCCCAGCGGGACACAGATACGCAGTATTTT
TRBJ2-1	NA	NA	TRBV5-1	CASSSLGDPYNEQFF	TGCGCCAGCAGCTCTCTAGGAGACCCCTACAATGAGCAGTTCTTC
TRBJ1-6	TRBD1	many	TRBV10-3	CAISDPPGQGNSPLHF	TGTGCCATCAGTGACCCTCCGGGACAGGGAAATTCACCCCTCCACTTT
TRBJ1-5	NA	many	TRBV18	CASSPRSKIGDLNQPQHF	TGTGCCAGCTCACCCCGGAGTAAGATAGGAGACCTCAATCAGCCCCAGCATTTT
TRBJ1-6	TRBD1	NA	TRBV6-1	CASSSPRDRGTYNSPLHF	TGTGCCAGCAGCTCCCCCCGGGACAGGGGCACCTATAATTCACCCCTCCACTTT
TRBJ1-1	TRBD1	few	TRBV19	CASREGTANTEAFF	TGTGCCAGTAGGGAAGGGACAGCGAACACTGAAGCTTTCTTT
TRBJ2-4	NA	NA	TRBV5-6	CASSLALTGDIQYF	TGTGCCAGCAGCTTGGCCTTAACCGGAGACATTCAGTACTTC
TRBJ2-1	NA	many	TRBV7-8	CASSVWPRSSYNEQFF	TGTGCCAGCAGCGTCTGGCCCAGGAGCTCCTACAATGAGCAGTTCTTC
TRBJ2-5	TRBD1	many	TRBV4-1	CASSHGDRGQETQYF	TGCGCCAGCAGCCATGGGGACAGGGGCCAAGAGACCCAGTACTTC
TRBJ2-1	NA	few	TRBV9	CASSVNVRGDNEQFF	TGTGCCAGCAGCGTAAATGTGCGGGGAGACAATGAGCAGTTCTTC
TRBJ1-1	NA	NA	TRBV7-9	CASSLTFGEGGPAFF	TGTGCCAGCAGCTTAACGTTTGGGGAAGGGGGACCGGCTTTCTTT
TRBJ1-1	NA	NA	TRBV6-5	CASSYPENTEAFF	TGTGCCAGCAGTTACCCGGAGAACACTGAAGCTTTCTTT
TRBJ1-1	NA	many	TRBV19	CASSISLGGRNTEAFF	TGTGCCAGTAGTATCTCGCTGGGGGGTCGGAACACTGAAGCTTTCTTT
TRBJ2-1	NA	few	TRBV29-1	CSVEEAVTYNEQFF	TGCAGCGTTGAAGAAGCCGTTACCTACAATGAGCAGTTCTTC
TRBJ1-1	NA	many	TRBV2	CASSERGWTEAFF	TGTGCCAGCAGTGAGAGGGGCTGGACTGAAGCTTTCTTT
TRBJ1-6	NA	many	TRBV7-3	CASSLTASGNSPLHF	TGTGCCAGCAGCTTAACCGCGTCTGGGAATTCACCCCTCCACTTT
TRBJ2-7	TRBD1	many	TRBV5-1	CASSFGTGVFYEQYF	TGCGCCAGCAGCTTCGGGACAGGAGTCTTCTACGAGCAGTACTTC
TRBJ1-5	NA	few	TRBV9	CASSVEATNQPQHF	TGTGCCAGCAGCGTAGAGGCAACGAATCAGCCCCAGCATTTT
TRBJ2-1	TRBD2	many	TRBV19	CASSTVAGYEQFF	TGTGCCAGTAGTACCGTAGCGGGGTATGAGCAGTTCTTC
TRBJ2-3	TRBD1	many	TRBV6-1	CASSEARTGGWTDTQYF	TGTGCCAGCAGTGAAGCCAGGACAGGGGGGTGGACAGATACGCAGTATTTT
TRBJ1-1	NA	many	TRBV11-2	CASRGPNTEAFF	TGTGCCAGCAGGGGGCCAAACACTGAAGCTTTCTTT
TRBJ2-1	NA	NA	TRBV28	CASRRLHLRSSYNEQFF	TGTGCCAGCAGAAGGCTCCATCTACGGAGCTCCTACAATGAGCAGTTCTTC
TRBJ1-5	NA	many	TRBV28	CASSAGHSLRNQPQHF	TGTGCCAGCAGTGCAGGACACTCCCTGAGGAATCAGCCCCAGCATTTT
TRBJ2-3	TRBD2	NA	TRBV20-1	CSARTSGGPIQYF	TGCAGTGCTAGAACTAGCGGGGGGCCCATACAGTATTTT
TRBJ2-7	NA	many	TRBV10-3	CAISESMMSSYEQYF	TGTGCCATCAGTGAGTCAATGATGAGCTCCTACGAGCAGTACTTC
TRBJ1-5	NA	few	TRBV7-2	CASNLVGHQPQHF	TGTGCCAGCAACTTAGTGGGCCATCAGCCCCAGCATTTT
TRBJ2-7	NA	few	TRBV12-3/TRBV12-4	CASTQNRDSYEQYF	TGTGCCAGCACCCAAAACAGGGACTCCTACGAGCAGTACTTC
TRBJ2-5	TRBD2	many	TRBV20-1	CSAREWASGLQETQYF	TGCAGTGCTAGAGAATGGGCTAGCGGTCTACAAGAGACCCAGTACTTC
TRBJ2-7	NA	many	TRBV6-1	CASRDGRREQYF	TGTGCCAGCAGGGACGGGCGGCGCGAGCAGTACTTC